The 10 T cell receptor beta chains below all came from one sample that was sequenced in a study of cytomegalovirus exposure and HLA in healthy donors. Profiling relied on immunoSEQ multiplex PCR, and the TCRdb table lists in-frame clones only, not all of them. The sample contains approximately 100,000 clones, 80% to 95% of which appear only once. Sequencing input: PBMCs. Every receptor here comes from a woman aged 25 to 39 in good health and CMV-seropositive.

As DNA, the CDR3 is TGTGCCTGGAGTGAAGGACAGGGTCGTGAAAAACTGTTTTTT. This gives the protein CAWSEGQGREKLFF. The gene calls are TRBV30 and TRBJ1-4, with TRBD1 matching 8 bases. V dropped 1 base and J dropped 7; count of bases not matched to a gene: 5. The CDR3 loop spans 14 amino acids. Looked up from germline, CDR1 is GTSNPN and CDR2 is SVGIG (reference sequence).

This sequence joins TRBV28 and TRBJ1-4, with 7 bases aligning to TRBD1. Germline lookup yields CDR1 MDHEN and CDR2 SYDVKM. The CDR3 is 14 residues long. V was clipped by 6 bases and J by 5 bases; unmatched bases: 6. CDR3 loop: CASSKTGINEKLFF. CDR3 DNA: TGTGCCAGCAGCAAGACAGGGATAAATGAAAAACTGTTTTTT.

The chain links TRBV10-2 to TRBJ2-1; maybe TRBD2 (6 bases). Trimming pared 7 bases from V and 0 bases from J, leaving 13 bases between. Germline V CDR1 and CDR2: WSHSY, SAAADI. The CDR3 is 15 residues long. The CDR3 nucleotides are TGCGCCAGCATTAGCAGCGGGTTCTCCTACAATGAGCAGTTCTTC. Translating gives CASISSGFSYNEQFF.

The chain uses TRBV5-4 and TRBJ2-1; 9 nucleotides line up with TRBD1. Per the germline V gene, CDR1 is SGHNT and CDR2 is YYREEE (reference sequence). The J segment lost 9 bases and the V segment lost 0 bases, leaving 16 bases of the junction unmatched. The CDR3 covers 18 residues. CDR3 nucleotides: TGTGCCAGCAGCTTGGCACCCCCGGGACAGGGTGCTGTCTTTGAGCAGTTCTTC. This sequence encodes CASSLAPPGQGAVFEQFF.

The V gene is TRBV5-8, the J gene TRBJ1-2; 9 nucleotides agree with TRBD1. V dropped 2 bases and J dropped 0; count of bases not matched to a gene: 14. The V gene's germline CDR1 is SGHTS and CDR2 YDEGEE. The CDR3 runs to 19 residues. This chain's CDR3 is CASSFLGDRVVPPNYGYTF. Here the CDR3 DNA reads TGTGCCAGCAGCTTTTTAGGGGACAGGGTAGTTCCTCCTAACTATGGCTACACCTTC. The whole variable domain, remainder taken from reference TRBV5-8 and TRBJ1-2, is EAGVTQSPTHLIKTRGQQATLRCSPISGHTSVYWYQQALGLGLQFLLWYDEGEERNRGNFPPRFSGRQFPNYSSELNVNALELEDSALYLCASSFLGDRVVPPNYGYTFGSGTRLTVV.

The rearrangement joins TRBV10-3 to TRBJ2-7; 7 positions agree with TRBD1. Per the germline V gene, CDR1 is ENHRY and CDR2 is SYGVKD. J lost 5 bases, V lost 5 bases, and 12 bases had no gene match. There are 15 residues in the CDR3. Here the CDR3 reads CAISHAKGARNEQYF. The CDR3 region has the DNA TGTGCCATCAGTCACGCTAAGGGGGCTCGGAACGAGCAGTACTTC.

The chain links TRBV15 to TRBJ2-1, with a tentative D call TRBD1 (5 bases). Germline V gives CDR1 LNHNV, CDR2 YYDKDF (reference sequence). This CDR3 comprises 16 residues. V was trimmed by 1 base and J by 4 bases, leaving 14 bases between them. CDR3 bases: TGTGCCACCAGCAGAGTAGGCAGGGCAGAATACAATGAGCAGTTCTTC. The encoded protein is CATSRVGRAEYNEQFF.

This rearrangement joins TRBV4-3 to TRBJ1-5; tentatively, D is TRBD1 (5 bases). There are 15 residues in the CDR3. The V gene lost 1 base and the J gene lost 2 bases, with 9 bases spanning the gap. Germline CDR1 reads LGHNA; CDR2 reads YSLEER. In DNA form, the CDR3 reads TGCGCCAGCAGCCAAGGCAGGGCAGGCAATCAGCCCCAGCATTTT. It encodes CASSQGRAGNQPQHF.

The genes are TRBV4-3 and TRBJ1-4; 10 positions agree with TRBD1. V shed 3 bases, J shed 6 bases, and the junction held 4 bases outside the gene matches. The CDR3 is 15 residues long. CDR1 is LGHNA, CDR2 YSLEER, per germline. CDR3 protein: CASSQDDRGHEKLFF. CDR3 DNA: TGCGCCAGCAGCCAGGACGACAGGGGGCATGAAAAACTGTTTTTT.

The chain couples TRBV7-9 to TRBJ1-2, with D perhaps matching TRBD1 (6 bases). CDR3 size: 15 residues. Germline-derived CDR1 and CDR2 are SEHNR and FQNEAQ (reference sequence). V lost 5 bases, J lost 4 bases, and 17 bases lay in between. The CDR3, as DNA: TGTGCCAGCAGCCCCCCGGGACACCTCACCTATGGCTACACCTTC. Its protein product is CASSPPGHLTYGYTF.